This TCR beta chain was recorded in a study of blood T cell repertoires in COVID-19. With 3 bases clipped from V and 5 bases from J, the junction kept 6 bases outside the gene matches. Germline V CDR1 and CDR2: SGHRS, YFSETQ. This CDR3 spans 14 amino acids. The assay was immunoSEQ multiplex PCR, and TCRdb's table has in-frame clones only and misses some. The sample carries about 130,000 clones, approximately 81% recorded once. The chain links TRBV5-1 to TRBJ1-2; 8 bases match TRBD1. Sequenced input: peripheral blood. This TCR was sampled from a woman aged 50 to 65 with acute or convalescent COVID-19. CDR3 bases: TGCGCCAGCAGCTCCTTGACAGGGGAATATGGCTACACCTTC. Translating gives CASSSLTGEYGYTF. The variable domain in full, with the rest retrieved from reference TRBV5-1 and TRBJ1-2, is KAGVTQTPRYLIKTRGQQVTLSCSPISGHRSVSWYQQTPGQGLQFLFEYFSETQRNKGNFPGRFSGRQFSNSRSEMNVSTLELGDSALYLCASSSLTGEYGYTFGSGTRLTVV.